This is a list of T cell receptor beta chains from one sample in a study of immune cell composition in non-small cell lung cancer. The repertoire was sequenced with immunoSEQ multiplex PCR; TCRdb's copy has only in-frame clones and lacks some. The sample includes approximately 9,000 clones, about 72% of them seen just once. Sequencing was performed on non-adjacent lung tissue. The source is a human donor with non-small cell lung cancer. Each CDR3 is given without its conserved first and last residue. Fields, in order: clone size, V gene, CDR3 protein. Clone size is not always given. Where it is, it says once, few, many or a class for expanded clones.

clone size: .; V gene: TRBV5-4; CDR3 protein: ASSLWWQADTEAF
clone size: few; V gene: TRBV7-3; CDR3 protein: ASSPRQSPGELF
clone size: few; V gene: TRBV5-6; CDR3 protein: ASSLLMNTEAF
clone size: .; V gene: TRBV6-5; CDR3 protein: ASSYNRAEAF
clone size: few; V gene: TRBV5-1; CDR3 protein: ASSLAGGGSSETQY
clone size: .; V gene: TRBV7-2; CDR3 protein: ASSLAATNEKLF
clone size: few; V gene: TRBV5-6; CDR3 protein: ASSLAPGDDQPQH
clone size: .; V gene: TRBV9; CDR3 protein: ASSVGGQARYEQY
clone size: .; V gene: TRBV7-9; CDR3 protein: AGGTRSSTGELF
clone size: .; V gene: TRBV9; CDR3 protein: ASSVGSGSTDTQY
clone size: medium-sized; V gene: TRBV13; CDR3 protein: ASSSPTSGGELF
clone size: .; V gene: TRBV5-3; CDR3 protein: ARSAYGYT
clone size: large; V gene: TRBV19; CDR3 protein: ASMWGRGISPLH
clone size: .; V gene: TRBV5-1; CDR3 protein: ASSFSRGGDYNEQF
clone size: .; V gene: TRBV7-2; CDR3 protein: ASSLQWGGTQY
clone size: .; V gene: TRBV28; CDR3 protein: ASRDWTATNEKLF
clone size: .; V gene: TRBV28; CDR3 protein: ASSPHFSNQPQH
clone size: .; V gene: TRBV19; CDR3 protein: ATTTGYQPQH
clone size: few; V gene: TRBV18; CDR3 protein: ASSPGPSNGNTIY